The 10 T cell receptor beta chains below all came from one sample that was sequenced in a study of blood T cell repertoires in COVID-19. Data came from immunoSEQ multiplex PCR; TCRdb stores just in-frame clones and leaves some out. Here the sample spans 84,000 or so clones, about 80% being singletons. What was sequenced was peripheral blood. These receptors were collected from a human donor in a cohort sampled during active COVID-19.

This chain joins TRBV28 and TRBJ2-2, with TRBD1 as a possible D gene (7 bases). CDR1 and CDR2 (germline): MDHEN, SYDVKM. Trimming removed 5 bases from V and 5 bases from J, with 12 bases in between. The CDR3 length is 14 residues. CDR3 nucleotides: TGTGCCAGCAGTATTGCAGGGGGGACCGGGGAGCTGTTTTTT. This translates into CASSIAGGTGELFF.

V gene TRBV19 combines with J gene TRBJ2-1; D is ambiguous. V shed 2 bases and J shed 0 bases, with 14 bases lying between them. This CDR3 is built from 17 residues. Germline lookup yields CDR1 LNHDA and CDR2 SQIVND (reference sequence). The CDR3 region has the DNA TGTGCCAGTAGTATATGGAGCGCGCTTAGCTCCTACAATGAGCAGTTCTTC. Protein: CASSIWSALSSYNEQFF.

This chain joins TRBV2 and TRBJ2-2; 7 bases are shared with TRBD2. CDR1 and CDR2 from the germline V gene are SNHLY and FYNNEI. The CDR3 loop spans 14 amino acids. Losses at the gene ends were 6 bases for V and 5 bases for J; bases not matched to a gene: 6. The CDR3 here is CASRLAGLTGELFF. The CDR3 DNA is TGTGCCAGCAGATTAGCGGGTCTTACCGGGGAGCTGTTTTTT.

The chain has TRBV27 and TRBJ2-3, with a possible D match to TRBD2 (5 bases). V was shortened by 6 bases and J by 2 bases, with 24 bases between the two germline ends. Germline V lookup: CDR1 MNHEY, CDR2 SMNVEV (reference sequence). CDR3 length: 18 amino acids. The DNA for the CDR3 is TGTGCCAGCAGAATTAAAAGTCCCCAGGACTTTTTCACAGATACGCAGTATTTT. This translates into CASRIKSPQDFFTDTQYF.

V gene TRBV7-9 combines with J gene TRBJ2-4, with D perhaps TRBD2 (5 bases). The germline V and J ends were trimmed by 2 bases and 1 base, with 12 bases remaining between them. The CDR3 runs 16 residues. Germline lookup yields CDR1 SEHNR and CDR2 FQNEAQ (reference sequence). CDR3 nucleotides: TGTGCCAGCAGCTTAACGGGATCCGGGGCCAAAAACATTCAGTACTTC. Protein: CASSLTGSGAKNIQYF.

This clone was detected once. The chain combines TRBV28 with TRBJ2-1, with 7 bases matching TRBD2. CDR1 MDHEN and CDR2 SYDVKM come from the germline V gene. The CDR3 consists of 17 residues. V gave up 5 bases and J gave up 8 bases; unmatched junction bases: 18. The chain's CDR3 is CASSIDRGGAPGDEQFF. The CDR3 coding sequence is TGTGCCAGCAGTATAGATCGCGGGGGAGCGCCGGGGGATGAGCAGTTCTTC.

The CDR3: CASSQWPGGYEQYF. The CDR3 DNA sequence: TGCGCCAGCAGCCAATGGCCAGGAGGCTACGAGCAGTACTTC. J is TRBJ2-7 and V is TRBV4-3; TRBD2 is a possible D gene (5 bases). The CDR3 sequence is 14 residues long. V lost 2 bases and J lost 3, with 11 bases in between. In germline, CDR1 is LGHNA, CDR2 YSLEER.

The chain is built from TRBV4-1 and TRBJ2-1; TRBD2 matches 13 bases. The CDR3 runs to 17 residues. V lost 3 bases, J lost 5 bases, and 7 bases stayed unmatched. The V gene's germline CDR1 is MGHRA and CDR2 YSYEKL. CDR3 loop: CASSQRGLAGVHNEQFF. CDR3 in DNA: TGCGCCAGCAGCCAGCGCGGACTAGCGGGAGTCCACAATGAGCAGTTCTTC.

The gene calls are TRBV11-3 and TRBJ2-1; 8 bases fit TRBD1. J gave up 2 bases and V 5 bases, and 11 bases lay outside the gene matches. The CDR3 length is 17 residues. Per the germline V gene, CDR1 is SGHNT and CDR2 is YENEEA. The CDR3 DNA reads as TGTGCCAGCAGCCAGGGGGACAGGTGGAGAACCTACAATGAGCAGTTCTTC. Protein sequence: CASSQGDRWRTYNEQFF.

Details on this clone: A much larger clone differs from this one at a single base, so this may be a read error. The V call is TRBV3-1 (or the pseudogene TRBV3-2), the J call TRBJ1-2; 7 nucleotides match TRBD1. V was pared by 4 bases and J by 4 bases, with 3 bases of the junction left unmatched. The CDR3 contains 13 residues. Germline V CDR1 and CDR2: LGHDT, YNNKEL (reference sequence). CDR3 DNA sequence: TGTGCCAGCAGCCCGACAGGGAGCTATGGCTACACCTTC. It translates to CASSPTGSYGYTF.